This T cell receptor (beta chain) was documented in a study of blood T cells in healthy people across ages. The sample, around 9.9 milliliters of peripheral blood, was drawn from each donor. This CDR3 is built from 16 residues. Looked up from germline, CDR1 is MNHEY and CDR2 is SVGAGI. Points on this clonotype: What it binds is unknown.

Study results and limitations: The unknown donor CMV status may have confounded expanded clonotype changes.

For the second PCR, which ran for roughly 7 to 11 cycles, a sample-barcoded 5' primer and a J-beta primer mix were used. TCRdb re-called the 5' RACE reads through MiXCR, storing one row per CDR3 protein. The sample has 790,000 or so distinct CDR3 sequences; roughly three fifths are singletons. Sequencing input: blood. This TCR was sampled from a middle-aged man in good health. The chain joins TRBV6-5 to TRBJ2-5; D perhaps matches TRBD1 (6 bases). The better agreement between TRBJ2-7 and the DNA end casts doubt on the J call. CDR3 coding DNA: TGTGCCAGCAGTTATTCTCTTCGGATGGGGGCAAGCGAGCAGTACTTC. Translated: CASSYSLRMGASEQYF.